The rows below give T cell receptor beta chains drawn from one sample of a study of blood T cell repertoires in COVID-19. Profiling relied on immunoSEQ multiplex PCR, and the TCRdb table lists in-frame clones only, not all of them. The sample lists 100,000 to 150,000 clones, over 75% occurring once. Sample: peripheral blood. These receptors were collected from a woman older than 75 with acute or convalescent COVID-19. The CDR3 runs from the conserved cysteine through the conserved F or W. A D gene is named only where the DNA matches it firmly. Clone size appears in some rows only: once, few, many, or a class for an expanded clone.

DNA	CDR3	D	J	size	V
TGTGCCAGCAGTACTCCGGGACTAGCCTACAATGAGCAGTTCTTC	CASSTPGLAYNEQFF	TRBD2	TRBJ2-1	.	TRBV6-1
TGTGCCAGCAGCGGAGGGAGTTCGAACACCGGGGAGCTGTTTTTT	CASSGGSSNTGELFF	.	TRBJ2-2	.	TRBV7-3
TGTGCCAGCAGTTACCAGGGGGGCGGGGAGCTGTTTTTT	CASSYQGGGELFF	.	TRBJ2-2	.	TRBV6-2/TRBV6-3
TGCGCCAGCAGTCGGGGACTCATGAACACTGAAGCTTTCTTT	CASSRGLMNTEAFF	.	TRBJ1-1	.	TRBV10-2
TGTGCCAGCGGGCGGGAGAGCCACGAGCAGTACTTC	CASGRESHEQYF	TRBD2	TRBJ2-7	few	TRBV2
TGTGCCACCGGGCTCCGAGGGCATAGCAATCAGCCCCAGCATTTT	CATGLRGHSNQPQHF	.	TRBJ1-5	.	TRBV19
TGTGCCACCCGACAGGCTGACGAAGCTTTCTTT	CATRQADEAFF	.	TRBJ1-1	.	TRBV10-3
TGTGCCAGCAGCCTAGCGGGAGGGCCGGTTGAGCAGTTCTTC	CASSLAGGPVEQFF	TRBD2	TRBJ2-1	.	TRBV3-1/TRBV3-2
TGTGCCAGCACCCCACTACGAGGGGGCGCTGAGGGCTACACCTTC	CASTPLRGGAEGYTF	TRBD1	TRBJ1-2	.	TRBV6-6
TGTGCCAGTAGCGCCGCGGACAGGGGAACGGGCTACACCTTC	CASSAADRGTGYTF	TRBD1	TRBJ1-2	.	TRBV19
TGCGCCAGCAGTGACCTAGCCCGTGGTACGCAGTATTTT	CASSDLARGTQYF	.	TRBJ2-3	.	TRBV10-1
TGTGCCAGCAGCCCCAGACAGGATTATCAGCCCCAGCATTTT	CASSPRQDYQPQHF	.	TRBJ1-5	.	TRBV7-8
TGTGCCAGCAGAAGGGAAGGGAGGGGCTACACCTTC	CASRREGRGYTF	.	TRBJ1-2	.	TRBV6-5
TGCGCCAGCAGCTCGTCCGGACAGGGTAGCGGCGAGCAGTACTTC	CASSSSGQGSGEQYF	TRBD1	TRBJ2-7	.	TRBV5-1
TGCGCCAGCAGTCGGGGGGCCCGGGAGACCCAGTACTTC	CASSRGARETQYF	.	TRBJ2-5	.	TRBV5-1
TGCAGTGCTAGTCGGGACAGGGCTGCCGGGGAGCTGTTTTTT	CSASRDRAAGELFF	TRBD1	TRBJ2-2	.	TRBV20-1
TGTGCCAGCAGCCAAGTCTTTCAGGGGCTAGCTGGAAACACCATATATTTT	CASSQVFQGLAGNTIYF	.	TRBJ1-3	once	TRBV3-1/TRBV3-2
TGCGCCAGCAGGAGGTCCGGACTGCGCTACAATGAGCAGTTCTTC	CASRRSGLRYNEQFF	.	TRBJ2-1	.	TRBV5-1
TGTGCCAGCAGAAGACAGGGCTCTAGCACAGATACGCAGTATTTT	CASRRQGSSTDTQYF	TRBD1	TRBJ2-3	.	TRBV6-5
TGTGCCAGCAGCGTAGACAGTTACTCCTACGAGCAGTACTTC	CASSVDSYSYEQYF	.	TRBJ2-7	.	TRBV9
TGCGCCAGCAGCCACGGTTCAGACATTCGGGGTAATTCACCCCTCCACTTT	CASSHGSDIRGNSPLHF	.	TRBJ1-6	once	TRBV5-1
TGTGCCAGCTCACCATCCACCTTTAGCCACGAGCAGTACTTC	CASSPSTFSHEQYF	.	TRBJ2-7	.	TRBV18
TGTGCCAGCAGTCCCCGGACAGGGCGCCTAAACACCATATATTTT	CASSPRTGRLNTIYF	TRBD1	TRBJ1-3	once	TRBV27
TGTGCCAGCAGCTTCCGGACAGGGCGGGAAAAACTGTTTTTT	CASSFRTGREKLFF	TRBD1	TRBJ1-4	.	TRBV5-8
TGTGCCAGCAGAGGGACAGGGGGTATCTACGAGCAGTACTTC	CASRGTGGIYEQYF	TRBD1	TRBJ2-7	once	TRBV28
TGTGCCAGCAGCCAAGGCAGGGGGAACGAGCAGTACTTC	CASSQGRGNEQYF	TRBD1	TRBJ2-7	few	TRBV14
TGTGCCAGCAGTTTATCTAGACTACACACAGATACGCAGTATTTT	CASSLSRLHTDTQYF	.	TRBJ2-3	.	TRBV27
TGTGCCAGTAGTATGCCCCCCGGGAGCTCCTATAATTCACCCCTCCACTTT	CASSMPPGSSYNSPLHF	.	TRBJ1-6	.	TRBV19
TGTGCCAGCAGCTTAGGACAATTTCTCGAGCAGTACTTC	CASSLGQFLEQYF	.	TRBJ2-7	once	TRBV11-2
TGTGCCAGCAGCTTATCCCGGGACATCAATGAGCAGTTCTTC	CASSLSRDINEQFF	.	TRBJ2-1	.	TRBV11-3
TGTGCCAGCAGAACAGGCTCCTCGGAATACGAGCAGTACTTC	CASRTGSSEYEQYF	.	TRBJ2-7	.	TRBV6-5
TGTGCCAGCAGCAAACTAGCGGGAGGATTTGTGCAGTACTTC	CASSKLAGGFVQYF	TRBD2	TRBJ2-7	.	TRBV7-8
TGCAGCGTACGCCCCCAGGGCTCCTACGGGCAGTACTTC	CSVRPQGSYGQYF	.	TRBJ2-7	.	TRBV29-1
TGCGCCAGCAGCCCCGGGGGACAGGGTATAGAGACCCAGTACTTC	CASSPGGQGIETQYF	TRBD1	TRBJ2-5	.	TRBV5-1
TGTGCCAGCAGCTCAACTGGGACAGGGGCCTACAATGAGCAGTTCTTC	CASSSTGTGAYNEQFF	TRBD1	TRBJ2-1	.	TRBV5-5
TGCGCCAGCAGCTTACAGGGACGGTACGAGCAGTACTTC	CASSLQGRYEQYF	.	TRBJ2-7	.	TRBV5-1
TGCGCCAGCAGCCATCCGGGACAGGGGGGCAATCAGCCCCAGCATTTT	CASSHPGQGGNQPQHF	TRBD1	TRBJ1-5	.	TRBV4-1
TGCGCCAGCAGCGGAGGGACTAGCGGGGGCCTCACAGATACGCAGTATTTT	CASSGGTSGGLTDTQYF	TRBD2	TRBJ2-3	.	TRBV5-1
TGTGCCAGCAGTTGGACAGCTAGCAATCAGCCCCAGCATTTT	CASSWTASNQPQHF	.	TRBJ1-5	.	TRBV6-2/TRBV6-3
TGCGCCAGCAGCTCCCGGACAGCATCACCGGATACGCAGTATTTT	CASSSRTASPDTQYF	.	TRBJ2-3	once	TRBV5-1